This T cell receptor (beta chain) derives from a study of cytomegalovirus exposure and HLA in healthy donors. This clone was detected only a few times. The antigen remains undetermined. Study results and caveats: In a later analysis, productive TCRs from donors in an Asian-associated ancestry cluster reportedly carried fewer N-insertions than the cohort mean. Data from an earlier analysis indicated that most TCR beta V segments were productive either about 90% or about 30% of the time. The authors listed 150 to 200 TCR beta chains as cytomegalovirus-associated.

Primers included in the PCR were 60 Vbeta and 13 Jbeta primers. Profiling relied on immunoSEQ multiplex PCR, and the TCRdb table lists in-frame clones only, not all of them. This sample carries fewer than 150,000 clones, approximately 61% of them seen once, and the ten largest clones take around 1.6%. The CDR3 contains 15 residues. The germline V gene encodes CDR1 KGHSH and CDR2 LQKENI. V lost 3 bases, J lost 7 bases, and 4 bases stayed unmatched. The clonotype comes from a human donor in good health. Material: PBMCs. The chain joins TRBV18 to TRBJ2-1, with TRBD2 identical over 12 bases. The CDR3 here is CASSPLTSGSNEQFF. In DNA form, the CDR3 reads TGTGCCAGCTCACCGTTGACTAGCGGGAGTAATGAGCAGTTCTTC.